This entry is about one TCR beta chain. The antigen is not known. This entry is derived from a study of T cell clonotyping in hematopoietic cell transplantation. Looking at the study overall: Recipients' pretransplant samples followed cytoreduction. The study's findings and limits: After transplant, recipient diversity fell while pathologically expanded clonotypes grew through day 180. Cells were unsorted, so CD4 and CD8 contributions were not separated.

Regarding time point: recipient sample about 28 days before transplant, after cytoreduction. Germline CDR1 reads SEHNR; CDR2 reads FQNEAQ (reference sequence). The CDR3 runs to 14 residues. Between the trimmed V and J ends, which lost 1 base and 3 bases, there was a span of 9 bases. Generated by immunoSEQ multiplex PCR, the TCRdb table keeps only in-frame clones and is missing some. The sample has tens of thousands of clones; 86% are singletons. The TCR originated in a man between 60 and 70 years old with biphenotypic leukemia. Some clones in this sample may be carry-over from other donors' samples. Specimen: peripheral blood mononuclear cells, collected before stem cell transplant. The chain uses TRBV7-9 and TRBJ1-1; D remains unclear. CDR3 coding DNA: TGTGCCAGCAGCTTAGAGGTCCTTGACACTGAAGCTTTCTTT. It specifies CASSLEVLDTEAFF.